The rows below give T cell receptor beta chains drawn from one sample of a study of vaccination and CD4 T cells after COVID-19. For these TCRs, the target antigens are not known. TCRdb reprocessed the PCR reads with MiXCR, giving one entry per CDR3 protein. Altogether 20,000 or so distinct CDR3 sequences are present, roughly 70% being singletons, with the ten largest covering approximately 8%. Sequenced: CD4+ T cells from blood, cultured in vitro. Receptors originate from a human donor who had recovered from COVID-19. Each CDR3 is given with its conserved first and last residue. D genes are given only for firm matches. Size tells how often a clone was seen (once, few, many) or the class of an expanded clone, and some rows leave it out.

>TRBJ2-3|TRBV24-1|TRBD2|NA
CATSPSGTSGSTDTQYF
TGTGCCACCAGTCCCTCCGGGACTAGTGGCTCCACAGATACGCAGTATTTT
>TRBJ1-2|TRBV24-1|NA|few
CATSTRGAGGYTF
TGTGCCACCAGTACCCGGGGGGCCGGAGGCTACACCTTC
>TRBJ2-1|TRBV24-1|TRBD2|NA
CATSQTSGRAKNEQFF
TGTGCCACCAGTCAGACTAGCGGGAGGGCCAAGAATGAGCAGTTCTTC
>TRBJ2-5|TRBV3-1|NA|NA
CASSLNNARGETQYF
TGTGCCAGCAGCCTAAACAACGCCAGGGGAGAGACCCAGTACTTC
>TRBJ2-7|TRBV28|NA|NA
CASRTNRRSYEQYF
TGTGCCAGCCGGACAAACAGGCGATCCTACGAGCAGTACTTC
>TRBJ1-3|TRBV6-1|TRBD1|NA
CASKSRGLGSGNTIYF
TGTGCCAGCAAGTCCAGGGGGCTGGGATCTGGAAACACCATATATTTT
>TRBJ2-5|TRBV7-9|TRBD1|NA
CASSLPPGTGGETQYF
TGTGCCAGCAGCTTACCCCCGGGGACAGGGGGAGAGACCCAGTACTTC
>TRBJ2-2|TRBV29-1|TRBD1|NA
CSARQGPRTGELFF
TGCAGCGCAAGACAGGGGCCGAGGACCGGGGAGCTGTTTTTT
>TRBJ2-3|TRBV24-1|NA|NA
CATSVSGASTDTQYF
TGTGCCACCAGTGTTAGCGGTGCTAGCACAGATACGCAGTATTTT
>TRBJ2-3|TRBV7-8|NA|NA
CASSSREGRTDTQYF
TGTGCCAGCAGCTCCCGGGAAGGCCGCACAGATACGCAGTATTTT
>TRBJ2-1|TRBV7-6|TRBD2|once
CASNPRRGLAGGPNEQFF
TGTGCCAGCAACCCCCGCCGGGGACTAGCGGGAGGGCCGAATGAGCAGTTCTTC
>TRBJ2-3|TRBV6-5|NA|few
CASSYTRISDTQYF
TGTGCCAGCAGTTACACCAGGATTAGTGATACGCAGTATTTT
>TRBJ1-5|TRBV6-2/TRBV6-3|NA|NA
CASSYGGAAPAQHF
TGTGCCAGCAGTTACGGGGGGGCTGCCCCGGCGCAGCATTTT
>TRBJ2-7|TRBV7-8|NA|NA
CASSSGTLYEQYF
TGTGCCAGCTCATCCGGGACCCTCTACGAGCAGTACTTC
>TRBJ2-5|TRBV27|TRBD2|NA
CASSPRAWTSGSGIGTQYF
TGTGCCAGCAGTCCGAGAGCATGGACTAGCGGGAGCGGGATTGGGACCCAGTACTTC
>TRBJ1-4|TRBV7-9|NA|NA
CASSLGTGSEKLFF
TGTGCCAGCAGCTTGGGGACTGGGAGTGAAAAACTGTTTTTT
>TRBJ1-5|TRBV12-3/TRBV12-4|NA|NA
CASSLRPQGGMQPQHF
TGTGCCAGCAGTTTACGGCCACAGGGAGGTATGCAGCCCCAGCATTTT
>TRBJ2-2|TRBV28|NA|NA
CASSLPGGAGRTGELFF
TGTGCCAGCAGTCTCCCCGGAGGGGCAGGAAGGACCGGGGAGCTGTTTTTT
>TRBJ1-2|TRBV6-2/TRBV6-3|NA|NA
CASSDTDPRDYGYTF
TGTGCCAGCAGTGATACCGACCCAAGGGACTATGGCTACACCTTC
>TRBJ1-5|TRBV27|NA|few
CASSLSRAAGQPQHF
TGTGCCAGCAGTTTATCGAGGGCAGCGGGGCAGCCCCAGCATTTT
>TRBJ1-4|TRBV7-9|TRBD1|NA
CASSLARTGEEKLFF
TGTGCCAGCAGCTTAGCTCGGACAGGGGAGGAAAAACTGTTTTTT
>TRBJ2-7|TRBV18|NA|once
CASSPLAGANAIYYEQYF
TGTGCCAGCTCACCACTGGCGGGCGCCAACGCCATATACTACGAGCAGTACTTC
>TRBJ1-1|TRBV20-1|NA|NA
CSAGAGRTEAFF
TGCAGTGCCGGGGCAGGGAGGACTGAAGCTTTCTTT
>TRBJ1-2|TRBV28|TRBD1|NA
CASSRDRGLGGYTF
TGTGCCAGCAGCAGGGACAGGGGGCTGGGCGGCTACACCTTC
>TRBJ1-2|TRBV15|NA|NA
CATSRTRQAYGYTF
TGTGCCACCAGCAGAACCCGACAGGCCTATGGCTACACCTTC
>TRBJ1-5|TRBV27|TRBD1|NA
CASSFTGAFNQPQHF
TGTGCCAGCAGCTTTACAGGGGCCTTCAATCAGCCCCAGCATTTT
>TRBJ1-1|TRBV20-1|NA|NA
CSASRQPGSNTEAFF
TGCAGTGCTAGCCGCCAGCCCGGGTCTAACACTGAAGCTTTCTTT
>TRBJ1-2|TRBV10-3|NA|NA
CAISVPRGREYGYTF
TGTGCCATCAGTGTACCCCGGGGAAGGGAGTATGGCTACACCTTC
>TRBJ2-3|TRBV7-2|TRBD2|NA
CASSPGLATQYF
TGTGCCAGCAGCCCTGGACTAGCTACGCAGTATTTT
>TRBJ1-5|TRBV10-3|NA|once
CAISESKQPQHF
TGTGCCATCAGTGAGTCGAAGCAGCCCCAGCATTTT
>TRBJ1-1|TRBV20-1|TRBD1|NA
CSGEQGEGTEAFF
TGCAGTGGAGAACAGGGGGAAGGGACTGAAGCTTTCTTT
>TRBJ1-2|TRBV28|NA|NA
CASSWTGRYGYTF
TGTGCCAGCAGTTGGACGGGACGCTATGGCTACACCTTC
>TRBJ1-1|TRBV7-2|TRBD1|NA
CASSPQGQGGTEAFF
TGTGCCAGCAGCCCTCAGGGACAGGGCGGAACTGAAGCTTTCTTT
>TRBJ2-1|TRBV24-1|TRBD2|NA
CATSDSELAGGYNEQFF
TGTGCCACCAGTGATTCTGAACTAGCGGGAGGATACAATGAGCAGTTCTTC
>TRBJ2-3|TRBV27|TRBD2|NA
CASSSPSGTSGTDTQYF
TGTGCCAGCAGTTCCCCCTCCGGGACTAGCGGCACAGATACGCAGTATTTT
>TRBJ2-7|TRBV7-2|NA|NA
CASSLASGGYEQYF
TGTGCCAGCAGCTTAGCATCCGGGGGCTACGAGCAGTACTTC
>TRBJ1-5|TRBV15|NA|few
CATSRGGYSRDNQPQHF
TGTGCCACCAGCAGGGGGGGGTACAGCCGGGACAATCAGCCCCAGCATTTT
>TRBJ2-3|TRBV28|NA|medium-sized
CASIATGDTQYF
TGTGCCAGCATTGCAACAGGGGATACGCAGTATTTT
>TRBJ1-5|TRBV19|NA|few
CASSIDSRAGNQPQHF
TGTGCCAGTAGTATAGATAGCCGAGCAGGCAATCAGCCCCAGCATTTT
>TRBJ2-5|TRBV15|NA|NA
CATSRDEGQETQYF
TGTGCCACCAGCAGAGATGAGGGACAAGAGACCCAGTACTTC
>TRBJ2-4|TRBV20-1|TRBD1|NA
CSAQNPGQKNIQYF
TGCAGTGCCCAAAACCCGGGACAGAAAAACATTCAGTACTTC
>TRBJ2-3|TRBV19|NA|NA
CATRDNPSSTDTQYF
TGTGCCACGCGGGACAATCCATCTAGCACAGATACGCAGTATTTT
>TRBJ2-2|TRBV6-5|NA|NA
CASSFTLGTGELFF
TGTGCCAGCAGTTTCACACTAGGCACCGGGGAGCTGTTTTTT
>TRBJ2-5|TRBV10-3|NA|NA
CAISEPDRGTQETQYF
TGTGCCATCAGTGAGCCCGACCGCGGGACCCAAGAGACCCAGTACTTC
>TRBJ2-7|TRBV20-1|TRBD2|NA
CSARPPGRERVEQYF
TGCAGTGCTAGGCCCCCCGGGCGGGAGAGGGTCGAGCAGTACTTC
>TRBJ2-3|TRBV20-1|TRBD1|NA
CSAKTQGAYTDTQYF
TGCAGTGCTAAAACCCAGGGGGCCTACACAGATACGCAGTATTTT
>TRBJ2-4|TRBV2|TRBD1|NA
CASRKTGVAKNIQYF
TGTGCCAGCAGAAAGACAGGGGTGGCCAAAAACATTCAGTACTTC
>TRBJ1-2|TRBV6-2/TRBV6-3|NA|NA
CASSPGLGYTF
TGTGCCAGCAGTCCCGGACTGGGCTACACCTTC
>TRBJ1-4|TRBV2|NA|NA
CASSGVKGEAWEKLFF
TGTGCCAGCAGTGGGGTTAAAGGGGAGGCGTGGGAAAAACTGTTTTTT
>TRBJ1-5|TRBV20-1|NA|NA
CSGWGNGNQPQHF
TGCAGTGGATGGGGGAATGGCAATCAGCCCCAGCATTTT
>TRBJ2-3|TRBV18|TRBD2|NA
CASSPRKLAVTDTQYF
TGTGCCAGCTCACCACGGAAGCTAGCGGTCACAGATACGCAGTATTTT
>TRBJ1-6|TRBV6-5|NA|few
CASCFTSSPLHF
TGTGCCAGCTGTTTCACCTCTTCACCCCTCCACTTT
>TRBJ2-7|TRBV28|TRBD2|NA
CATSLTSGSYEQYF
TGTGCCACCTCTCTGACTAGCGGGTCCTACGAGCAGTACTTC
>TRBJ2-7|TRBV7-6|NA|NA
CASSLSLDYEQYF
TGTGCCAGCAGCTTATCCCTAGACTACGAGCAGTACTTC
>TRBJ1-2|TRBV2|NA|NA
CASRIAELATGGYTF
TGTGCCAGCCGAATTGCAGAATTGGCCACGGGTGGCTACACCTTC
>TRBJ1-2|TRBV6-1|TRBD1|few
CASSRDRGHGGYTF
TGTGCCAGCAGTCGAGACAGGGGGCACGGTGGCTACACCTTC
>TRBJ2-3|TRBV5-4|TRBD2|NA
CASSSRLAGARKTTDTQYF
TGTGCCAGCAGCTCTCGACTAGCGGGAGCCCGGAAAACCACAGATACGCAGTATTTT
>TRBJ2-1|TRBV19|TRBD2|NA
CATSEWGSGSSYNEQFF
TGTGCCACCTCCGAGTGGGGAAGCGGGAGTTCCTACAATGAGCAGTTCTTC
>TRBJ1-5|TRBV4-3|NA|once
CASSSRVGNQPQHF
TGCGCCAGCAGCTCTCGGGTGGGCAATCAGCCCCAGCATTTT